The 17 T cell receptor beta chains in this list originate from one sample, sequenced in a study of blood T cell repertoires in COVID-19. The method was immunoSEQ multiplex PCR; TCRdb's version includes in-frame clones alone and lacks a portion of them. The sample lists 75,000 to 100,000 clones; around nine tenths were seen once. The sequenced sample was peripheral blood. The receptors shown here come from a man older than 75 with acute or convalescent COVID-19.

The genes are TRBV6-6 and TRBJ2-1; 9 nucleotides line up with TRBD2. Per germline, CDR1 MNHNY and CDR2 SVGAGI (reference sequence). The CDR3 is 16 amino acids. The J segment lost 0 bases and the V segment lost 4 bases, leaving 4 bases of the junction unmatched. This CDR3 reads CASSFSGSPSYNEQFF. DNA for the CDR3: TGTGCCAGCAGTTTTAGCGGGAGCCCCTCCTACAATGAGCAGTTCTTC.

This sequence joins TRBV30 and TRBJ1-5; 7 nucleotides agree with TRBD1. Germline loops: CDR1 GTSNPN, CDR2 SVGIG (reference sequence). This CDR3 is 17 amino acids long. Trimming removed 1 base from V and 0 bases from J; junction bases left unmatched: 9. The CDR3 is CAWSGVDRSYSNQPQHF. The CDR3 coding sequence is TGTGCCTGGAGTGGGGTGGACAGGTCCTATAGCAATCAGCCCCAGCATTTT. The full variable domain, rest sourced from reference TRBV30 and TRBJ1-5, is SQTIHQWPATLVQPVGSPLSLECTVEGTSNPNLYWYRQAAGRGLQLLFYSVGIGQISSEVPQNLSASRPQDRQFILSSKKLLLSDSGFYLCAWSGVDRSYSNQPQHFGDGTRLSIL.

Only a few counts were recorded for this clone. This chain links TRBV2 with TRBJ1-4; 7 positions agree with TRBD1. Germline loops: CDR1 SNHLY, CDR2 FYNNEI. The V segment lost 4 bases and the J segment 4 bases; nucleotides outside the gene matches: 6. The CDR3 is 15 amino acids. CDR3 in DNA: TGTGCCAGCAGTGGGGCGGACAGGTTTAATGAAAAACTGTTTTTT. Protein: CASSGADRFNEKLFF. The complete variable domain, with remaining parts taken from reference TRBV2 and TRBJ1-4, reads EPEVTQTPSHQVTQMGQEVILRCVPISNHLYFYWYRQILGQKVEFLVSFYNNEISEKSEIFDDQFSVERPDGSNFTLKIRSTKLEDSAMYFCASSGADRFNEKLFFGSGTQLSVL.

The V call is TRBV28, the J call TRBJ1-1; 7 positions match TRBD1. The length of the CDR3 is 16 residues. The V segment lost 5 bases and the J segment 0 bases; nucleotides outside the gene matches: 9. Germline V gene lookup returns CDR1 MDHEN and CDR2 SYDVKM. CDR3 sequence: CASSPPGQTMNTEAFF. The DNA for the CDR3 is TGTGCCAGCAGTCCCCCGGGACAGACCATGAACACTGAAGCTTTCTTT.

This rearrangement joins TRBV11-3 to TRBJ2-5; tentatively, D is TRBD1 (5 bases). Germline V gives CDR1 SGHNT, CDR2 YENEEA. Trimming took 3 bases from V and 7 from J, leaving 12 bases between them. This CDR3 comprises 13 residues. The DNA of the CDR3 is TGTGCCAGCAGCTTGACACAGGCTGGGACCCAGTACTTC. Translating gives CASSLTQAGTQYF.

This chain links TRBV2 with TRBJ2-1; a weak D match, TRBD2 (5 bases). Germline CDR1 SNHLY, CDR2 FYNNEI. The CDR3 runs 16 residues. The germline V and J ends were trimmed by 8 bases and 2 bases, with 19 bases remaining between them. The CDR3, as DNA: TGTGCCAGCGGTCCTCTTCCCGCGGGCCCCTACAATGAGCAGTTCTTC. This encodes CASGPLPAGPYNEQFF.

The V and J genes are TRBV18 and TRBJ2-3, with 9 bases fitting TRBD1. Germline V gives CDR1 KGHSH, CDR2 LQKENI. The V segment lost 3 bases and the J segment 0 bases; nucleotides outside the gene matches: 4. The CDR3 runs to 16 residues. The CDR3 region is CASSPSGTGSTDTQYF. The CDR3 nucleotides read TGTGCCAGCTCACCCTCCGGGACAGGGAGCACAGATACGCAGTATTTT. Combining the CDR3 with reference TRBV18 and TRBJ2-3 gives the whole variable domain NAGVMQNPRHLVRRRGQEARLRCSPMKGHSHVYWYRQLPEEGLKFMVYLQKENIIDESGMPKERFSAEFPKEGPSILRIQQVVRGDSAAYFCASSPSGTGSTDTQYFGPGTRLTVL.

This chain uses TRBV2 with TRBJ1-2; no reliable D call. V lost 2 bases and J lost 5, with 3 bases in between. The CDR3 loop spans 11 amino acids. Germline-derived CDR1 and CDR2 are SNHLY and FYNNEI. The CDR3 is CASSELYGYTF. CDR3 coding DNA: TGTGCCAGCAGTGAACTGTATGGCTACACCTTC.

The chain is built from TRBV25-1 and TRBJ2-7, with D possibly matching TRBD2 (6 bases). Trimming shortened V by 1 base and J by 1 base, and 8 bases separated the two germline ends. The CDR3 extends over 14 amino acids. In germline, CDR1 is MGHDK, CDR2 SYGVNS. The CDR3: CASSESGLSYEQYF. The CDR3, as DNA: TGTGCCAGCAGTGAATCGGGACTTTCCTACGAGCAGTACTTC.

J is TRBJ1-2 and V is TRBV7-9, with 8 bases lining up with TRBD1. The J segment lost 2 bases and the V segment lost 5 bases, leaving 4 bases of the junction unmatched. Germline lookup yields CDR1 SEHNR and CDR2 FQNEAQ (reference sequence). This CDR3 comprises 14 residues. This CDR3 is CASSRGTGNYGYTF. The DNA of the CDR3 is TGTGCCAGCAGCCGAGGGACAGGAAACTATGGCTACACCTTC.

CDR3 in DNA: TGTGCCAGCAGCGGACAGGGTGCCTACGAGCAGTACTTC. This sequence encodes CASSGQGAYEQYF. The chain uses TRBV27 and TRBJ2-7; 8 bases are shared with TRBD1. J was trimmed by 2 bases and V by 6 bases; bases with no gene match: 3. CDR3 length: 13 amino acids. From germline, CDR1 is MNHEY and CDR2 SMNVEV (reference sequence).

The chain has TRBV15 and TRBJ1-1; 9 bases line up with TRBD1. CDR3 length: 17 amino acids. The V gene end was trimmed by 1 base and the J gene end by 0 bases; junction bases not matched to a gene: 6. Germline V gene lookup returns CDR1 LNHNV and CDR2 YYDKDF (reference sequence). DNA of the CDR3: TGTGCCACCAGCAGAGGCGGGACAGGGTTCATGAACACTGAAGCTTTCTTT. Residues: CATSRGGTGFMNTEAFF.

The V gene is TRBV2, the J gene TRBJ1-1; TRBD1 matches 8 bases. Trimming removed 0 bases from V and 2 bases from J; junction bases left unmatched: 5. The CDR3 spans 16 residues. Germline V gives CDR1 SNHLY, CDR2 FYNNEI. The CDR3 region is CASSEAPGQVNTEAFF. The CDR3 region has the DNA TGTGCCAGCAGTGAAGCACCGGGACAGGTAAACACTGAAGCTTTCTTT. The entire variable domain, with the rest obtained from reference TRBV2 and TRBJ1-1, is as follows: EPEVTQTPSHQVTQMGQEVILRCVPISNHLYFYWYRQILGQKVEFLVSFYNNEISEKSEIFDDQFSVERPDGSNFTLKIRSTKLEDSAMYFCASSEAPGQVNTEAFFGQGTRLTVV.

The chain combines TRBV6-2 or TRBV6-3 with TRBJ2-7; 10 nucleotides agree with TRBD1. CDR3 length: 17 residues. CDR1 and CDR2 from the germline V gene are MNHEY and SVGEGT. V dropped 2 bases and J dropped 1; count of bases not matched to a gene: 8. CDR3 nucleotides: TGTGCCAGCAGTTACGAGACAGGGGGCGCGAGGTCCTACGAGCAGTACTTC. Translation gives CASSYETGGARSYEQYF.

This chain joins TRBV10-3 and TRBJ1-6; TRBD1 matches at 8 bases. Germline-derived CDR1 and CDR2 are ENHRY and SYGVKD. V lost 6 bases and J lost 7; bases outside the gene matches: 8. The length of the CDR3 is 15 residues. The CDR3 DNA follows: TGTGCCATCAGATCTGGACAGGGCTTCAATTCACCCCTCCACTTT. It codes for CAIRSGQGFNSPLHF.

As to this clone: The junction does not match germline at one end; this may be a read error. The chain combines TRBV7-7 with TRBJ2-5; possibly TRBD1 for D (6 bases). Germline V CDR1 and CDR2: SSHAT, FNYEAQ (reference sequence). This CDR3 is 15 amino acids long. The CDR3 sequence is CASSSNKGDGETQYF. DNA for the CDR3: TGTGCTAGCAGCTCAAACAAGGGGGATGGGGAGACCCAGTACTTC.

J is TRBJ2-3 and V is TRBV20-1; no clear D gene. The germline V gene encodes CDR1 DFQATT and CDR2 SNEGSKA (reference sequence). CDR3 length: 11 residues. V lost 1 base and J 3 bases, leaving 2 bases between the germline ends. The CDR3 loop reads CSARATDTQYF. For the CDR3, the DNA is TGCAGTGCTAGAGCGACAGATACGCAGTATTTT.